The 28 T cell receptor beta chains in this list originate from one sample, sequenced in a study of T cell repertoires in cytomegalovirus infection. TCRdb re-analysed the reads in MiXCR, keeping a single row per CDR3 protein. This sample carries a few hundred thousand distinct CDR3 sequences, over 15% of them seen once, and the ten largest clones take less than 60%. Sequenced sample: CD8+ T cells from PBMCs. The receptors shown here come from a human donor in good health (CMV status not recorded). Some clones in this sample may be carry-over from other donors' samples.

In its sample, this clonotype was seen many times. The V call is TRBV20-1, the J call TRBJ2-3, with 8 bases identical to TRBD1. This CDR3 has 13 residues. The germline gives CDR1 DFQATT, CDR2 SNEGSKA (reference sequence). The DNA for the CDR3 is TGCAGCGGGCAGGGGGCCTACACAGATACGCAGTATTTT. Amino acid sequence: CSGQGAYTDTQYF.

This clonotype has only a few counts. The rearrangement links TRBV5-1 to TRBJ2-5; weak D call: TRBD1 (7 bases). The V gene lost 1 base and the J gene lost 5 bases, with 24 bases spanning the gap. The germline V gene encodes CDR1 SGHRS and CDR2 YFSETQ. The CDR3 runs to 18 residues. CDR3 in amino acids: CASSLNSPLTGRYETQYF. The CDR3 bases are TGCGCCAGCAGCTTGAATTCCCCATTGACAGGGAGGTATGAGACCCAGTACTTC. Complete variable domain (other parts from reference TRBV5-1 and TRBJ2-5): KAGVTQTPRYLIKTRGQQVTLSCSPISGHRSVSWYQQTPGQGLQFLFEYFSETQRNKGNFPGRFSGRQFSNSRSEMNVSTLELGDSALYLCASSLNSPLTGRYETQYFGPGTRLLVL.

This clonotype has more than one count but fewer than ten. The V call is TRBV29-1, the J call TRBJ2-7; a possible D gene is TRBD1 (6 bases). V was shortened by 4 bases and J by 0 bases, with 16 bases between the two germline ends. The V gene's germline CDR1 is SQVTM and CDR2 ANQGSEA. CDR3 length: 15 amino acids. The CDR3 loop is CSVGTVSRSSYEQYF. The CDR3 region has the DNA TGCAGCGTTGGGACAGTAAGCCGGAGCTCCTACGAGCAGTACTTC.

The sample holds a few counts of this clonotype. The gene calls are TRBV28 and TRBJ2-7; 7 bases agree with TRBD1. This CDR3 has 15 residues. V shed 3 bases, J shed 1 base, and the junction held 6 bases outside the gene matches. The germline V gene encodes CDR1 MDHEN and CDR2 SYDVKM. The CDR3 DNA is TGTGCCAGCAGTTTTTCACAGGGGCTTTCCTACGAGCAGTACTTC. Translated, it gives CASSFSQGLSYEQYF. Full variable domain (outside the CDR3, taken from reference TRBV28 and TRBJ2-7): DVKVTQSSRYLVKRTGEKVFLECVQDMDHENMFWYRQDPGLGLRLIYFSYDVKMKEKGDIPEGYSVSREKKERFSLILESASTNQTSMYLCASSFSQGLSYEQYFGPGTRLTVT.

This clonotype has at least ten counts. The genes are TRBV7-2 and TRBJ1-2; D gene unclear. Trimming pared 3 bases from V and 1 base from J, leaving 6 bases between. There are 13 residues in the CDR3. Germline V CDR1 and CDR2: SGHTA, FQGNSA. The CDR3 sequence is CASSFRNNYGYTF. DNA of the CDR3: TGTGCCAGCAGCTTTAGGAATAACTATGGCTACACCTTC.

This clonotype showed up just a few times. This chain joins TRBV6-5 and TRBJ2-1, with D perhaps TRBD1 (6 bases). The CDR3 is 15 amino acids. From germline, CDR1 is MNHEY and CDR2 SVGAGI. Trimming shortened V by 6 bases and J by 0 bases, and 12 bases separated the two germline ends. The CDR3 spells CASRPPGDSYNEQFF. CDR3 sequence (DNA): TGTGCCAGCAGACCCCCAGGGGACTCCTACAATGAGCAGTTCTTC.

Ten or more counts support this clonotype. The chain has TRBV11-2 and TRBJ2-2; D ambiguous. V lost 1 base to trimming and J lost 7 bases, with 13 bases between them. The CDR3 covers 15 residues. From germline, CDR1 is SGHAT and CDR2 FQNNGV. DNA for the CDR3: TGTGCCAGCAGCTTAGGTCCTCTAGATCTCGGGGAGCTGTTTTTT. The encoded protein is CASSLGPLDLGELFF.

This clonotype was detected many times. The chain uses TRBV7-9 and TRBJ1-2; D not resolved. Germline-derived CDR1 and CDR2 are SEHNR and FQNEAQ (reference sequence). V was clipped by 0 bases and J by 0 bases, with 8 bases between them. The CDR3 runs to 15 residues. The CDR3 region is CASSLADGSNYGYTF. In DNA form, the CDR3 reads TGTGCCAGCAGCTTAGCCGATGGCTCTAACTATGGCTACACCTTC. The variable domain in full, completed from reference TRBV7-9 and TRBJ1-2, reads DTGVSQNPRHKITKRGQNVTFRCDPISEHNRLYWYRQTLGQGPEFLTYFQNEAQLEKSRLLSDRFSAERPKGSFSTLEIQRTEQGDSAMYLCASSLADGSNYGYTFGSGTRLTVV.

The chain employs TRBV28 and TRBJ1-2; TRBD1 matches 8 bases. The CDR3 has 18 residues. Germline V gives CDR1 MDHEN, CDR2 SYDVKM. The junction had 16 bases not matched to a gene; V was cut back by 1 base and J by 6 bases. Written as DNA, the CDR3 is TGTGCCAGCAGTTTATACAGGCAGGGGGCACGTCTTAGAAATGGCTACACCTTC. It codes for CASSLYRQGARLRNGYTF.

This clonotype was detected a few times. The CDR3 coding sequence is TGTGCCAGCAGCTTGGGTGGCATCCAAGAGACCCAGTACTTC. It specifies CASSLGGIQETQYF. The V gene is TRBV5-6, the J gene TRBJ2-5; D not certain. Germline V gives CDR1 SGHDT, CDR2 YYEEEE. Trimming took 0 bases from V and 1 from J, leaving 7 bases between them. The CDR3 extends over 14 amino acids. Full variable domain (outside the CDR3, taken from reference TRBV5-6 and TRBJ2-5): DAGVTQSPTHLIKTRGQQVTLRCSPKSGHDTVSWYQQALGQGPQFIFQYYEEEERQRGNFPDRFSGHQFPNYSSELNVNALLLGDSALYLCASSLGGIQETQYFGPGTRLLVL.

The chain has TRBV6-5 and TRBJ2-5, with D perhaps matching TRBD1 or TRBD2 (5 bases each). The V gene lost 2 bases and the J gene lost 5 bases, with 15 bases spanning the gap. CDR3 size: 15 residues. The germline gives CDR1 MNHEY, CDR2 SVGAGI. The CDR3 is CASSYGAMTGETQYF. In DNA, the CDR3 is TGTGCCAGCAGTTACGGGGCGATGACGGGGGAGACCCAGTACTTC.

This clonotype was observed at least ten times. J is TRBJ1-2 and V is TRBV6-1; the D is unclear. Between the trimmed V and J ends, which lost 7 bases and 0 bases, there was a span of 12 bases. CDR3 length equals 14 residues. Germline CDR1 MNHNS, CDR2 SASEGT. In DNA, the CDR3 is TGTGCCAGCACCGATAGCGCACCTAACTATGGCTACACCTTC. Translating it yields CASTDSAPNYGYTF.

V gene TRBV20-1 combines with J gene TRBJ2-7; D is possibly TRBD2 (6 bases). Germline V CDR1 and CDR2: DFQATT, SNEGSKA (reference sequence). Trimming pared 0 bases from V and 3 bases from J, leaving 21 bases between. The CDR3 covers 17 residues. CDR3 sequence reads: CSARDQVGTRQFYEQYF. CDR3 coding DNA: TGCAGTGCTAGAGATCAGGTCGGGACTCGACAATTCTACGAGCAGTACTTC.

This clonotype was seen ten or more times. V and J are TRBV6-2 or TRBV6-3 and TRBJ1-1; D is undetermined. The germline V gene has CDR1 MNHEY and CDR2 SVGEGT. This CDR3 has 11 residues. Trimming took off 2 bases at V and 4 bases at J, with 2 bases between the two ends. CDR3 sequence: CASSYTTEAFF. CDR3 coding DNA: TGTGCCAGCAGTTACACCACTGAAGCTTTCTTT.

The sample holds a few counts of this clonotype. The J gene is TRBJ1-4, the V gene TRBV25-1; tentatively, D is TRBD1 (5 bases). Per the germline V gene, CDR1 is MGHDK and CDR2 is SYGVNS. The CDR3 covers 15 residues. V lost 0 bases to trimming and J lost 8 bases, with 13 bases between them. The CDR3 sequence: CASSEYGHELEKLFF. In nucleotides, the CDR3 is TGTGCCAGCAGTGAATACGGACATGAATTGGAAAAACTGTTTTTT.

This clonotype occurred many times. This rearrangement joins TRBV10-3 to TRBJ2-7; a weak D match, TRBD1 (6 bases). The length of the CDR3 is 13 residues. Trimming took off 6 bases at V and 1 base at J, with 10 bases between the two ends. The germline CDR1 and CDR2 sequences are ENHRY and SYGVKD. The DNA for the CDR3 is TGTGCCATCAGCGAGACAGGATCCTACGAGCAGTACTTC. It yields the protein CAISETGSYEQYF.

This clonotype was found a few times. This chain joins TRBV20-1 and TRBJ2-5; D remains unclear. Germline CDR1 DFQATT, CDR2 SNEGSKA (reference sequence). The CDR3 is made up of 10 amino acids. Trimming cost V 2 bases and J 5 bases, with 3 bases left between them. As DNA, the CDR3 is TGCAGTGCTAGATGGGAGACCCAGTACTTC. As protein: CSARWETQYF.

In its sample, this clonotype was seen many times. CDR3 DNA: TGTGCCAGCAGCCGGACTAGCACAGATACGCAGTATTTT. Its translation is CASSRTSTDTQYF. V usage is TRBV12-3 or TRBV12-4 and J usage is TRBJ2-3, with TRBD2 as a possible D gene (5 bases). V dropped 6 bases and J dropped 0 bases, with 7 bases sitting between them. This CDR3 has 13 residues.

At least ten counts were recorded for this clonotype. The chain links TRBV7-9 to TRBJ2-7; 7 bases fit TRBD1. V shed 4 bases, J shed 6 bases, and the junction held 3 bases outside the gene matches. This CDR3 is 12 amino acids long. The germline gives CDR1 SEHNR, CDR2 FQNEAQ (reference sequence). CDR3 region: CASSSGQLEQYF. CDR3 DNA sequence: TGTGCCAGCAGCTCGGGACAGCTCGAGCAGTACTTC.

This clonotype has just a few counts. The gene calls are TRBV2 and TRBJ2-7; D remains unclear. Trimming cost V 7 bases and J 4 bases, with 5 bases left between them. CDR3 length: 10 residues. Germline V lookup: CDR1 SNHLY, CDR2 FYNNEI. CDR3 sequence: CASTGYEQYF. As DNA, the CDR3 is TGTGCCAGCACCGGGTACGAGCAGTACTTC.

The table lists this clonotype with many counts. The genes are TRBV7-2 and TRBJ2-1; tentatively, D is TRBD1 (6 bases). CDR3 size: 15 residues. Trimming removed 5 bases from V and 4 bases from J, with 15 bases in between. Germline assignment: CDR1 SGHTA and CDR2 FQGNSA. CDR3 loop: CASSLGQPPYNEQFF. CDR3 DNA: TGTGCCAGCAGCCTCGGACAGCCACCGTACAATGAGCAGTTCTTC.

This clonotype appeared a few times. The chain joins TRBV20-1 to TRBJ1-1; unclear D gene. The CDR3 extends over 13 amino acids. CDR1 and CDR2 (germline): DFQATT, SNEGSKA (reference sequence). Deletions cut 5 bases from V and 2 bases from J, with 12 bases between. DNA for the CDR3: TGCAGTGCTTGGACCGCCGAAAACACTGAAGCTTTCTTT. It specifies CSAWTAENTEAFF.

This clonotype was counted at least ten times. The chain couples TRBV7-6 to TRBJ1-1, with unresolved D. Germline CDR1 and CDR2: SGHVS and FNYEAQ. Deletions cut 0 bases from V and 3 bases from J, with 8 bases between. The CDR3 loop spans 14 amino acids. CDR3 amino acids: CASSLAPGHTEAFF. For the CDR3, the DNA is TGTGCCAGCAGCTTAGCACCAGGTCACACTGAAGCTTTCTTT.

For this clonotype: A much bigger clone sits one base away, suggesting this may be a read error. J is TRBJ2-3 and V is TRBV7-8, with 7 bases fitting TRBD2. CDR1 is SGHVS, CDR2 FQNEAQ, per germline. The CDR3 has 16 amino acids. The CDR3 is CVSSPHRAGTADTQYF. CDR3 nucleotides: TGTGTCAGCAGCCCCCATAGAGCGGGAACCGCAGATACGCAGTATTTT.

This clonotype has ten or more counts. V usage is TRBV7-9 and J usage is TRBJ2-7, with 8 bases identical to TRBD1. The CDR3 length is 15 residues. Unmatched junction bases numbered 7, after V lost 6 bases and J lost 0 bases. Germline CDR1 and CDR2: SEHNR and FQNEAQ (reference sequence). This chain's CDR3 is CASSYRGSSSYEQYF. CDR3 coding DNA: TGTGCCAGCAGTTACAGGGGGTCCAGCTCCTACGAGCAGTACTTC. Based on the CDR3 plus reference TRBV7-9 and TRBJ2-7, the full variable domain is DTGVSQNPRHKITKRGQNVTFRCDPISEHNRLYWYRQTLGQGPEFLTYFQNEAQLEKSRLLSDRFSAERPKGSFSTLEIQRTEQGDSAMYLCASSYRGSSSYEQYFGPGTRLTVT.

This clonotype was seen many times. The chain recombines TRBV7-9 with TRBJ2-7, with D uncertain. Per germline, CDR1 SEHNR and CDR2 FQNEAQ (reference sequence). The V and J ends lost 0 bases and 6 bases respectively, with 15 bases between them. CDR3 length: 15 residues. In nucleotides, the CDR3 is TGTGCCAGCAGCTTAGCTGCCGGGCAGGCGCTCGAGCAGTACTTC. This encodes CASSLAAGQALEQYF.

This clonotype occurred many times. The chain recombines TRBV6-1 with TRBJ1-4, with a weak D call TRBD1 (6 bases). Trimming removed 8 bases at V and 7 bases at J, with 20 bases between. Germline V gives CDR1 MNHNS, CDR2 SASEGT. This CDR3 has 15 residues. The CDR3 DNA reads TGTGCCAGCTCGACCCTCGCCAGGGGAGGTGAAAAACTGTTTTTT. Protein product: CASSTLARGGEKLFF.

This clonotype was observed a handful of times. V usage is TRBV19 and J usage is TRBJ1-2, with D perhaps matching TRBD1 (5 bases). V lost 8 bases to trimming and J lost 4 bases, with 26 bases between them. This CDR3 has 17 amino acids. Germline assignment: CDR1 LNHDA and CDR2 SQIVND (reference sequence). CDR3 amino acids: CASQGTPQGGTVYGYTF. As DNA, the CDR3 is TGTGCCAGTCAGGGTACCCCCCAAGGAGGGACTGTCTATGGCTACACCTTC.